This passage covers 12 T cell receptor beta chains from one sample sequenced in a study of monozygotic twins with inflammatory bowel disease. TCRdb reanalyzed the 5' RACE reads and collapses them to one entry per CDR3 protein, without DNA. In all, the sample yields fewer than 550,000 distinct CDR3 sequences. The sequencing sample was made of blood. Receptors originate from a human donor with ulcerative colitis or Crohn's disease, or a healthy co-twin of an affected twin (not recorded which).

The gene calls are TRBV7-9 and TRBJ1-1; as DNA is missing, the TRBD1 call by TCRdb cannot be tested. Germline CDR1 SEHNR, CDR2 FQNEAQ (reference sequence). The CDR3 is made up of 16 amino acids. The CDR3 reads CASSPYSGPGYTEAFF.

The chain joins TRBV20-1 to TRBJ2-1. This CDR3 comprises 11 residues. CDR1 is DFQATT and CDR2 is SNEGSKA in the germline V gene (reference sequence). The CDR3 region is CSARELREQFF.

The chain is built from TRBV11-3 and TRBJ2-6. The germline V gene has CDR1 SGHNT and CDR2 YENEEA. This CDR3 has 16 residues. This CDR3 reads CASPCPGNSGANVLTF.

This rearrangement joins TRBV3-1 to TRBJ2-3; absent DNA, TCRdb's TRBD1 call cannot be checked. Germline V gives CDR1 LGHDT, CDR2 YNNKEL (reference sequence). The CDR3 runs to 19 residues. CDR3 loop: CASSRKPGRLKQGTDTQYF.

The CDR3 here is CSARESPGNTIYF. The chain has TRBV20-1 and TRBJ1-3; TCRdb reports TRBD1, a call that lacks DNA to check it against. CDR1 is DFQATT and CDR2 is SNEGSKA in the germline V gene (reference sequence). The CDR3 has 13 amino acids.

The CDR3 sequence: CASSTGTSGSQQYF. J is TRBJ2-7 and V is TRBV7-3; TCRdb's D gene call, TRBD2, goes unchecked for lack of DNA. The CDR3 has 14 residues. CDR1 and CDR2 (germline): SGHTA, FQGTGA. The full variable domain, with the rest looked up from reference TRBV7-3 and TRBJ2-7, is GAGVSQTPSNKVTEKGKYVELRCDPISGHTALYWYRQSLGQGPEFLIYFQGTGAADDSGLPNDRFFAVRPEGSVSTLKIQRTERGDSAVYLCASSTGTSGSQQYFGPGTRLTVT.

The V gene is TRBV5-1, the J gene TRBJ2-3; the TRBD2 assignment by TCRdb is unverifiable without DNA. This CDR3 comprises 15 residues. The germline CDR1 and CDR2 sequences are SGHRS and YFSETQ. CDR3 region: CASSLEGRYTDTQYF.

The CDR3 spells CASSSDFGGGSGASDTQYF. J is TRBJ2-3 and V is TRBV5-4; the TRBD2 assignment by TCRdb is unverifiable without DNA. CDR3 length: 19 amino acids. Per germline, CDR1 SGHNT and CDR2 YYREEE (reference sequence). The full variable domain, with the rest looked up from reference TRBV5-4 and TRBJ2-3, is ETGVTQSPTHLIKTRGQQVTLRCSSQSGHNTVSWYQQALGQGPQFIFQYYREEENGRGNFPPRFSGLQFPNYSSELNVNALELDDSALYLCASSSDFGGGSGASDTQYFGPGTRLTVL.

The rearrangement joins TRBV6-2 or TRBV6-3 to TRBJ2-3; without DNA, the TCRdb call of TRBD2 cannot be checked. The CDR3 totals 16 residues. The germline V gene encodes CDR1 MNHEY and CDR2 SVGEGT. CDR3: CASRATGSESTDTQYF.

The chain recombines TRBV30 with TRBJ2-1; TCRdb proposes TRBD2, but this gene call is untestable without DNA. The CDR3 is made up of 16 amino acids. Germline CDR1 is GTSNPN and CDR2 is SVGIG (reference sequence). CDR3 amino acids: CAWSVGFGGAINEQFF.

The genes are TRBV7-9 and TRBJ1-1; TCRdb returns TRBD1, unconfirmable since there is no DNA. The germline gives CDR1 SEHNR, CDR2 FQNEAQ (reference sequence). The CDR3 has 15 residues. This chain's CDR3 is CASSLKGGPNTEAFF.

V usage is TRBV5-1 and J usage is TRBJ2-5; TCRdb gives TRBD1 as the D gene, but with no DNA this cannot be confirmed. Per the germline V gene, CDR1 is SGHRS and CDR2 is YFSETQ. The CDR3 consists of 16 residues. CDR3 residues: CASRGKGQGMQETQYF.